Below are 24 T cell receptor beta chains sequenced from a single sample in a study of cytomegalovirus exposure and HLA in healthy donors. 13 Jbeta primers and 60 Vbeta primers were used for the PCR. Generated by immunoSEQ multiplex PCR, the TCRdb table keeps only in-frame clones and is missing some. The table records about 93,000 clones, around 76% of them present only once. The sample was PBMCs. Receptors were obtained from a young man in good health and CMV-seronegative.

The chain has TRBV13 and TRBJ2-7; D is unresolved. Germline CDR1 reads PRHDT; CDR2 reads FYEKMQ (reference sequence). The V end lost 0 bases, the J end lost 6 bases, and 12 bases lay between the germline ends. The CDR3 extends over 14 amino acids. CDR3 in DNA: TGTGCCAGCAGCTTAGGTAGTAGCACTCTCGAGCAGTACGTC. Amino acids: CASSLGSSTLEQYV.

A note on this clone: This same CDR3 is encoded by further DNA sequences in the sample. The V gene is TRBV23-1, the J gene TRBJ1-2, with TRBD1 identical over 7 bases. TRBV23-1 has ORF status, its function being uncertain. The CDR3 is made up of 15 amino acids. The J segment lost 7 bases and the V segment lost 5 bases, leaving 13 bases of the junction unmatched. As DNA, the CDR3 is TGCGCCAGCAGTTCCCAAGACAGGGCCTCCTGTGGCTACACCTTC. Translated, it gives CASSSQDRASCGYTF.

This chain links TRBV27 with TRBJ1-4; 10 positions match TRBD1. The junction had 5 bases not matched to a gene; V was cut back by 5 bases and J by 5 bases. This CDR3 contains 15 residues. CDR1 and CDR2 from the germline V gene are MNHEY and SMNVEV (reference sequence). The CDR3 sequence is CASSAPGQGNEKLFF. CDR3 DNA: TGTGCCAGCAGTGCACCGGGACAGGGGAATGAAAAACTGTTTTTT.

This clone occurred a few times. The V call is TRBV25-1, the J call TRBJ1-3, with D possibly being TRBD1 (6 bases). The germline V and J ends were trimmed by 5 bases and 0 bases, with 11 bases remaining between them. The CDR3 loop spans 15 amino acids. CDR1 and CDR2 from the germline V gene are MGHDK and SYGVNS. The CDR3 region is CASSPGHTSGNTIYF. As DNA, the CDR3 is TGTGCCAGCAGTCCGGGACATACCTCTGGAAACACCATATATTTT. Looking up the rest from reference TRBV25-1 and TRBJ1-3 gives the full variable domain: EADIYQTPRYLVIGTGKKITLECSQTMGHDKMYWYQQDPGMELHLIHYSYGVNSTEKGDLSSESTVSRIRTEHFPLTLESARPSHTSQYLCASSPGHTSGNTIYFGEGSWLTVV.

The rearrangement joins TRBV18 to TRBJ2-1; 7 nucleotides agree with TRBD1. With 6 bases clipped from V and 6 bases from J, the junction kept 17 bases outside the gene matches. CDR3 size: 17 residues. Germline values: CDR1 KGHSH, CDR2 LQKENI. CDR3 region: CASSKRGRESWVNEQFF. The DNA for the CDR3 is TGTGCCAGCTCGAAAAGGGGGCGCGAGTCCTGGGTCAATGAGCAGTTCTTC.

This chain connects TRBV7-3 to TRBJ2-5, with 9 positions matching TRBD2. Germline lookup yields CDR1 SGHTA and CDR2 FQGTGA. CDR3 length: 16 amino acids. Trimming took 5 bases from V and 1 from J; bases not matched to a gene: 8. The CDR3 region has the DNA TGTGCCAGCAGCGATGGGACACTAGCGGGCCAAGAGACCCAGTACTTC. Translation: CASSDGTLAGQETQYF.

This chain connects TRBV15 to TRBJ1-1; D ambiguous. The CDR3 extends over 16 amino acids. Trimming removed 1 base at V and 4 bases at J, with 16 bases between. Germline V gene lookup returns CDR1 LNHNV and CDR2 YYDKDF (reference sequence). The CDR3 DNA reads as TGTGCCACCAGCAGAGGTCTTAATCGGGGTTCCACTGAAGCTTTCTTT. This gives the protein CATSRGLNRGSTEAFF.

J is TRBJ2-3 and V is TRBV10-1; 7 bases match TRBD1. Trimming cost V 10 bases and J 1 base; bases outside gene matches: 5. The germline gives CDR1 WNHNN, CDR2 SYGVQD (reference sequence). The CDR3 sequence is 13 residues long. The CDR3 DNA sequence: TGCGCCACCAGACAGGGAGGCACAGATACGCAGTATTTT. Translated, it gives CATRQGGTDTQYF.

The rearrangement joins TRBV5-6 to TRBJ1-3; D might be TRBD1 (5 bases). V gave up 2 bases and J gave up 1 base, with 13 bases separating them. This CDR3 has 16 residues. The germline V gene has CDR1 SGHDT and CDR2 YYEEEE. The CDR3 loop is CASSFRARGSGNTIYF. CDR3 coding DNA: TGTGCCAGCAGCTTTCGGGCAAGGGGTTCTGGAAACACCATATATTTT.

V is TRBV7-9 and J is TRBJ2-1; 11 bases are shared with TRBD1. CDR1 is SEHNR and CDR2 is FQNEAQ in the germline V gene (reference sequence). The CDR3 is 15 amino acids. Unmatched junction bases numbered 8, after V lost 6 bases and J lost 7 bases. The CDR3 here is CASSPGQGAENEQFF. The CDR3 bases are TGTGCCAGCAGTCCCGGACAGGGGGCTGAGAATGAGCAGTTCTTC.

The V and J genes are TRBV5-6 and TRBJ1-5; 7 bases are shared with TRBD1. Germline V CDR1 and CDR2: SGHDT, YYEEEE. J gave up 4 bases and V 0 bases, and 4 bases lay outside the gene matches. This CDR3 comprises 15 residues. The CDR3 spells CASSLGTGANQPQHF. Here the CDR3 DNA reads TGTGCCAGCAGCTTGGGGACAGGCGCAAATCAGCCCCAGCATTTT. The complete variable domain, with remaining parts taken from reference TRBV5-6 and TRBJ1-5, reads DAGVTQSPTHLIKTRGQQVTLRCSPKSGHDTVSWYQQALGQGPQFIFQYYEEEERQRGNFPDRFSGHQFPNYSSELNVNALLLGDSALYLCASSLGTGANQPQHFGDGTRLSIL.

This clone was seen a handful of times. The chain joins TRBV2 to TRBJ2-1; 7 positions match TRBD2. The CDR3 consists of 17 residues. Trimming at V came to 4 bases and at J to 0 bases, leaving 9 bases not matched to a gene. Germline CDR1 and CDR2: SNHLY and FYNNEI. Here the CDR3 DNA reads TGTGCCAGCAGTGTCGCAGCGGGACCGAGCTCCTACAATGAGCAGTTCTTC. It translates to CASSVAAGPSSYNEQFF.

The chain is built from TRBV9 and TRBJ2-3; D gene uncertain. This CDR3 has 14 amino acids. The germline CDR1 and CDR2 sequences are SGDLS and YYNGEE. Trimming cost V 0 bases and J 3 bases, with 8 bases left between them. The CDR3 protein is CASSVGQDTDTQYF. CDR3 DNA sequence: TGTGCCAGCAGCGTAGGCCAGGATACAGATACGCAGTATTTT.

The rearrangement uses TRBV4-3 and TRBJ1-2, with D maybe TRBD1 (5 bases). The V and J ends lost 0 bases and 4 bases respectively, with 12 bases between them. The CDR3 contains 15 residues. The germline V gene encodes CDR1 LGHNA and CDR2 YSLEER. The CDR3 nucleotides are TGCGCCAGCAGCCAAGATTTACAGGCGGCCTATGGCTACACCTTC. Its translation is CASSQDLQAAYGYTF.

This chain uses TRBV5-6 with TRBJ1-6; D call uncertain. V shed 2 bases and J shed 2 bases, with 11 bases lying between them. The germline gives CDR1 SGHDT, CDR2 YYEEEE. The CDR3 sequence is 16 residues long. The CDR3 coding sequence is TGTGCCAGCAGCTTTTGGACCGGGGCCTATAATTCACCCCTCCACTTT. It is translated as CASSFWTGAYNSPLHF.

V and J are TRBV2 and TRBJ2-5, with TRBD2 matching 11 bases. The germline CDR1 and CDR2 sequences are SNHLY and FYNNEI. The CDR3 extends over 15 amino acids. V shed 5 bases and J 6 bases; nucleotides not matched to a gene: 8. The CDR3 sequence is CASSPTSGSLKTQYF. The CDR3 bases are TGTGCCAGCAGTCCCACTAGCGGGAGTTTAAAGACCCAGTACTTC.

The rearrangement joins TRBV11-2 to TRBJ2-1, with D perhaps TRBD2 (6 bases). V shed 2 bases and J shed 0 bases, with 8 bases lying between them. There are 15 residues in the CDR3. Germline assignment: CDR1 SGHAT and CDR2 FQNNGV. CDR3 DNA sequence: TGTGCCAGCAGCTTATTCGGGGGCTCCTACAATGAGCAGTTCTTC. It specifies CASSLFGGSYNEQFF.

The chain links TRBV18 to TRBJ1-5, with TRBD1 identical over 7 bases. CDR1 and CDR2 from the germline V gene are KGHSH and LQKENI. The CDR3 is 17 residues long. V lost 5 bases and J lost 4; bases outside the gene matches: 14. The CDR3 DNA reads as TGTGCCAGCTCAGCATCCCTCACAGGGACAGCGAATCAGCCCCAGCATTTT. This translates into CASSASLTGTANQPQHF.

This sequence joins TRBV11-2 and TRBJ1-1; 10 bases fit TRBD1. Per germline, CDR1 SGHAT and CDR2 FQNNGV. This CDR3 has 14 amino acids. V gave up 7 bases and J gave up 5 bases; unmatched junction bases: 7. This chain's CDR3 is CASTPDRGDTEAFF. In nucleotides, the CDR3 is TGTGCCAGCACCCCGGACAGGGGGGATACTGAAGCTTTCTTT.

The chain combines TRBV6-1 with TRBJ1-2, with TRBD1 matching 11 bases. The V segment lost 5 bases and the J segment 6 bases; nucleotides outside the gene matches: 8. Per the germline V gene, CDR1 is MNHNS and CDR2 is SASEGT. CDR3 length: 15 amino acids. The CDR3 sequence is CASSTPDRGRDGYTF. The DNA of the CDR3 is TGTGCCAGCAGTACCCCGGACAGGGGGCGGGATGGCTACACCTTC.

This chain uses TRBV7-2 with TRBJ1-4; 9 nucleotides line up with TRBD1. The CDR3 contains 17 residues. V gave up 3 bases and J gave up 7 bases; unmatched junction bases: 12. CDR1 is SGHTA and CDR2 is FQGNSA in the germline V gene. The CDR3 loop reads CASSFFRDRVNSEKLFF. The CDR3 DNA reads as TGTGCCAGCAGCTTTTTCCGGGACAGGGTGAATAGTGAAAAACTGTTTTTT. Supplemented by reference TRBV7-2 and TRBJ1-4, the full variable domain reads GAGVSQSPSNKVTEKGKDVELRCDPISGHTALYWYRQSLGQGLEFLIYFQGNSAPDKSGLPSDRFSAERTGGSVSTLTIQRTQQEDSAVYLCASSFFRDRVNSEKLFFGSGTQLSVL.

This rearrangement joins TRBV25-1 to TRBJ2-1; 15 bases align to TRBD2. The CDR3 extends over 16 amino acids. CDR1 is MGHDK, CDR2 SYGVNS, per germline. Trimming at V came to 5 bases and at J to 10 bases, leaving 9 bases not matched to a gene. The CDR3 spells CASSPKGLAGGLEQFF. In DNA form, the CDR3 reads TGTGCCAGCAGTCCAAAGGGACTAGCGGGAGGTCTAGAGCAGTTCTTC.

Concerning this clone itself: An end of the junction does not agree with germline; a read error may underlie this. The chain is built from TRBV7-9 and TRBJ1-2, with 8 bases lining up with TRBD1. This CDR3 spans 14 amino acids. The germline gives CDR1 SEHNR, CDR2 FQNEAQ (reference sequence). The CDR3 protein is CASSAGQGNYGHTF. CDR3 in DNA: TGTGCCAGCAGCGCCGGACAGGGTAACTATGGCCACACCTTC.

The V call is TRBV19, the J call TRBJ1-2; a weak D match, TRBD1 (6 bases). This CDR3 region has 14 residues. The germline V and J ends were trimmed by 3 bases and 4 bases, with 12 bases remaining between them. Germline-derived CDR1 and CDR2 are LNHDA and SQIVND (reference sequence). The CDR3 DNA reads as TGTGCCAGTAGTATCAGGGGCGAAGGCTATGGCTACACCTTC. Its translation is CASSIRGEGYGYTF. The whole variable domain, remainder taken from reference TRBV19 and TRBJ1-2, is DGGITQSPKYLFRKEGQNVTLSCEQNLNHDAMYWYRQDPGQGLRLIYYSQIVNDFQKGDIAEGYSVSREKKESFPLTVTSAQKNPTAFYLCASSIRGEGYGYTFGSGTRLTVV.